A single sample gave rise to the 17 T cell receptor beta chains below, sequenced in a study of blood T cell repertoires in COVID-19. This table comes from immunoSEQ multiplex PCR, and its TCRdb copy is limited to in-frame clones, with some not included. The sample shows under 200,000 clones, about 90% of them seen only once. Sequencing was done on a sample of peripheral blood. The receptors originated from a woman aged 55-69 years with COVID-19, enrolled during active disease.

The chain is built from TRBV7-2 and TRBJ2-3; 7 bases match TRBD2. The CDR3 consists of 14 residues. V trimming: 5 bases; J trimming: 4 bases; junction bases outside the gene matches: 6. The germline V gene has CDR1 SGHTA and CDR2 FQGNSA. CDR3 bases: TGTGCCAGCAGCCCGCGGACTAGTTCAGATACGCAGTATTTT. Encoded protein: CASSPRTSSDTQYF.

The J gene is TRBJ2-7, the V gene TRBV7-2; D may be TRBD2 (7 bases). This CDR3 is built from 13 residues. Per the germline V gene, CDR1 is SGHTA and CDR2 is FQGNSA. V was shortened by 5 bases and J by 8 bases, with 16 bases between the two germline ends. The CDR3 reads CASSPRGGFKQYF. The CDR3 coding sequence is TGTGCCAGCAGCCCAAGGGGGGGCTTTAAGCAGTACTTC.

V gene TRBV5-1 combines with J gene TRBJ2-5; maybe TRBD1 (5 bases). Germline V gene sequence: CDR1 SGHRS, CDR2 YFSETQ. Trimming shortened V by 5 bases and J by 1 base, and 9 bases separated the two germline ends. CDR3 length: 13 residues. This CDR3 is CASRSDIQETQYF. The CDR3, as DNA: TGCGCCAGCAGATCGGACATCCAAGAGACCCAGTACTTC.

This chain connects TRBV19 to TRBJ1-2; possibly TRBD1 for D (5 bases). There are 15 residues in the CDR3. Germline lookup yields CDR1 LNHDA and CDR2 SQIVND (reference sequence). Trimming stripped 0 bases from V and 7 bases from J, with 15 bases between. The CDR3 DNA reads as TGTGCCAGTAGTATAGATCATCGGGCGGGGACTGGCTACACCTTC. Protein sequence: CASSIDHRAGTGYTF.

Written as DNA, the CDR3 is TGTGCCAGCAGCCAGGACAGGACATCCTACGAGCAGTACTTC. Translation: CASSQDRTSYEQYF. V and J are TRBV7-9 and TRBJ2-7, with TRBD1 identical over 7 bases. Unmatched junction bases numbered 5, after V lost 5 bases and J lost 1 base. Per the germline V gene, CDR1 is SEHNR and CDR2 is FQNEAQ (reference sequence). The CDR3 has 14 amino acids.

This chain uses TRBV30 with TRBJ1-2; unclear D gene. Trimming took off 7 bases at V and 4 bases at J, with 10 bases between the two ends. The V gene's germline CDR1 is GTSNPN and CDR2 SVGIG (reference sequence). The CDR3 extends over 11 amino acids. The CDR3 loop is CASTRSYGYTF. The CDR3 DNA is TGTGCCTCAACCCGTAGCTATGGCTACACCTTC. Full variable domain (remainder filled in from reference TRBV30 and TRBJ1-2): SQTIHQWPATLVQPVGSPLSLECTVEGTSNPNLYWYRQAAGRGLQLLFYSVGIGQISSEVPQNLSASRPQDRQFILSSKKLLLSDSGFYLCASTRSYGYTFGSGTRLTVV.

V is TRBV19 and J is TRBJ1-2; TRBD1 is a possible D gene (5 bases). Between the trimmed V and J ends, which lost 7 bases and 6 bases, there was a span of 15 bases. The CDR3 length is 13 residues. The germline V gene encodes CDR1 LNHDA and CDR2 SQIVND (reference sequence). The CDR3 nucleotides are TGTGCCAGTATACGCAGGGCTGGCGATGGCTACACCTTC. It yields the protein CASIRRAGDGYTF.

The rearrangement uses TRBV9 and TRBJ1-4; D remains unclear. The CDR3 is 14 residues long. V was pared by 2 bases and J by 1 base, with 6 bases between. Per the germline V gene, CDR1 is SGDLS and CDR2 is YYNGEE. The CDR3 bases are TGTGCCAGCAGCGTTGCAGGAACTAATGAAAAACTGTTTTTT. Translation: CASSVAGTNEKLFF.

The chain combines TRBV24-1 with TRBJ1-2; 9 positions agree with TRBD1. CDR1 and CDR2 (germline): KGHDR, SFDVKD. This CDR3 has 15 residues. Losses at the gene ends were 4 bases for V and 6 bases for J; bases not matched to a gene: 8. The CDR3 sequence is CATSDPGQGRDGYTF. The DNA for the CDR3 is TGTGCCACCAGTGACCCGGGACAGGGAAGAGATGGCTACACCTTC.

The CDR3 sequence: CASSLSPSTQYF. DNA of the CDR3: TGTGCCAGCAGCTTGTCCCCTTCCACGCAGTATTTT. The genes are TRBV5-6 and TRBJ2-3, with D unresolved. The ends were cut back, 1 base at V and 9 bases at J, with 9 bases in the middle. This CDR3 is 12 amino acids long. The germline V gene encodes CDR1 SGHDT and CDR2 YYEEEE.

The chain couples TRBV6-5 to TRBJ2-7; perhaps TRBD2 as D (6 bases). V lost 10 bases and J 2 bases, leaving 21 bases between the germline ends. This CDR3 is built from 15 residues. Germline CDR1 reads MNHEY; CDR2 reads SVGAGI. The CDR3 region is CATQEPGGRAYEQYF. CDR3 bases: TGTGCCACCCAGGAGCCCGGGGGACGTGCCTACGAGCAGTACTTC.

DNA of the CDR3: TGTGCCAGCAGCTTGGCGGTGGGACAGGATCCCAACTATGGCTACACCTTC. This codes for CASSLAVGQDPNYGYTF. V gene TRBV5-6 combines with J gene TRBJ1-2, with 8 bases lining up with TRBD1. From germline, CDR1 is SGHDT and CDR2 YYEEEE. The J segment lost 2 bases and the V segment lost 0 bases, leaving 9 bases of the junction unmatched. The length of the CDR3 is 17 residues.

CDR3 sequence reads: CASSLPRGGNQPQHF. The CDR3 DNA follows: TGTGCCAGCAGTCTGCCCAGGGGAGGCAATCAGCCCCAGCATTTT. The V and J genes are TRBV2 and TRBJ1-5, with D maybe TRBD1 (6 bases). Germline V gene data show CDR1 as SNHLY and CDR2 as FYNNEI. V lost 5 bases and J lost 2, with 13 bases in between. The CDR3 extends over 15 amino acids.

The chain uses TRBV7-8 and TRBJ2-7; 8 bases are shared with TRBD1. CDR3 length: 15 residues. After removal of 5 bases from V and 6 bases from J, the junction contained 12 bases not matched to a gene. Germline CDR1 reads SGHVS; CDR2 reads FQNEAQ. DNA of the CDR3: TGTGCCAGCAGCATACACGAACAGGGGGTCTCCGAGCAGTACTTC. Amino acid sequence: CASSIHEQGVSEQYF. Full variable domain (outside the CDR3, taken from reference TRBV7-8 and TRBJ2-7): GAGVSQSPRYKVAKRGQDVALRCDPISGHVSLFWYQQALGQGPEFLTYFQNEAQLDKSGLPSDRFFAERPEGSVSTLKIQRTQQEDSAVYLCASSIHEQGVSEQYFGPGTRLTVT.

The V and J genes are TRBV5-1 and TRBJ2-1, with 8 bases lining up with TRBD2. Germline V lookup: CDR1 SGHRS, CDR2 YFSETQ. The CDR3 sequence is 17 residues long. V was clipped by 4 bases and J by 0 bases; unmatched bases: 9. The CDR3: CASSPRTSWSSYNEQFF. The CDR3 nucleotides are TGCGCCAGCAGCCCCCGGACTAGCTGGAGCTCCTACAATGAGCAGTTCTTC.

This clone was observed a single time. CDR3 residues: CASSFPGGIEKLFF. The CDR3, as DNA: TGTGCCAGCAGCTTTCCAGGGGGCATTGAAAAACTGTTTTTT. The V gene is TRBV7-8, the J gene TRBJ1-4; 8 positions match TRBD1. The V gene end was trimmed by 3 bases and the J gene end by 7 bases; junction bases not matched to a gene: 4. This CDR3 comprises 14 residues. Germline-derived CDR1 and CDR2 are SGHVS and FQNEAQ.

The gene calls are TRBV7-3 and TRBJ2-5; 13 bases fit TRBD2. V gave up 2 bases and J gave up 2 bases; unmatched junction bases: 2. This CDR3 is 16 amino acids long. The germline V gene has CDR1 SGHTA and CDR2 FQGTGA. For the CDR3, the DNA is TGTGCCAGCAGCTTAGCGGGACTAGCGGGACAAGAGACCCAGTACTTC. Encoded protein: CASSLAGLAGQETQYF.